The T cell receptor (beta chain) under discussion was sequenced for a study of blood T cell repertoires in COVID-19. Study in general: Spain, Italy and the United States supplied samples that represented acute and convalescent COVID-19. Sample material is recorded as cDNA or gDNA derived from T cells, B-cell-depleted T cells, or PBMCs.

Those enrolled, adults aged about 18 to 89 years, came from roughly 22 US areas. Grouping used clinical history reported by participants in a survey and questionnaire. Profiled with immunoSEQ multiplex PCR; TCRdb holds only in-frame clones, not every one. The table shows 200,000 to 250,000 clones, with about 90% occurring only once. CDR1 and CDR2 (germline): SNHLY, FYNNEI. V lost 6 bases, J lost 3 bases, and 7 bases stayed unmatched. CDR3 length equals 14 residues. The sequenced sample consisted of PBMCs or T cells enriched from blood (not recorded which). This clonotype was sampled from a woman aged 30 to 39 who had been exposed to COVID-19. The chain combines TRBV2 with TRBJ1-2; 7 bases are shared with TRBD1. The CDR3 loop is CASRRPGQHYGYTF. In DNA form, the CDR3 reads TGTGCCAGCAGGAGGCCGGGACAGCACTATGGCTACACCTTC.